The next 9 T cell receptor beta chains were all read from a single sample in a study of T cell responses to AZD1222 COVID-19 vaccine. Assay: immunoSEQ multiplex PCR; the TCRdb copy retains only in-frame clones and omits some. This sample carries some 120,000 clones, over 85% of them seen once, and the ten largest clones take 3.1%. Source: peripheral blood, taken on day 0 of AZD1222 vaccination. Receptor source: an adult in good health.

The chain couples TRBV7-2 to TRBJ2-3; D gene unclear. Trimming pared 10 bases from V and 1 base from J, leaving 15 bases between. The CDR3 length is 14 residues. In germline, CDR1 is SGHTA, CDR2 FQGNSA. The CDR3 loop is CATTRKKGTDTQYF. The CDR3 DNA reads as TGTGCCACCACCCGTAAGAAAGGCACAGATACGCAGTATTTT.

V is TRBV6-1 and J is TRBJ1-5; TRBD1 matches 8 bases. The CDR3 is 16 amino acids. Germline V gene lookup returns CDR1 MNHNS and CDR2 SASEGT. The V and J ends lost 4 bases and 1 base, in that order; junction bases with no gene match: 6. CDR3 loop: CASSAGQGGSNQPQHF. The CDR3, as DNA: TGTGCCAGCAGTGCCGGACAGGGTGGGAGCAATCAGCCCCAGCATTTT.

V gene TRBV13 combines with J gene TRBJ2-1, with 12 nucleotides matching TRBD2. Germline V gene lookup returns CDR1 PRHDT and CDR2 FYEKMQ (reference sequence). V dropped 7 bases and J dropped 6; count of bases not matched to a gene: 4. This CDR3 region has 14 residues. The CDR3 sequence: CASKTSGSLNEQFF. The DNA for the CDR3 is TGTGCCAGCAAGACTAGCGGGAGTCTCAATGAGCAGTTCTTC.

The CDR3 DNA is TGCAGCGTTCGGGGACTAGCGGGAGACGCAGATACGCAGTATTTT. It yields the protein CSVRGLAGDADTQYF. This chain joins TRBV29-1 and TRBJ2-3; TRBD2 matches at 14 bases. CDR3 size: 15 residues. The V and J ends lost 5 bases and 4 bases, in that order; junction bases with no gene match: 5. Germline CDR1 is SQVTM and CDR2 is ANQGSEA.

V and J are TRBV24-1 and TRBJ1-5; maybe TRBD1 (5 bases). In germline, CDR1 is KGHDR, CDR2 SFDVKD. The CDR3 is 15 residues long. V lost 4 bases to trimming and J lost 0 bases, with 9 bases between them. CDR3 sequence reads: CATSEPGYSNQPQHF. The CDR3, as DNA: TGTGCCACCAGTGAGCCAGGGTATAGCAATCAGCCCCAGCATTTT.

V is TRBV11-2 and J is TRBJ2-5; 7 positions match TRBD2. V lost 2 bases and J lost 0; bases outside the gene matches: 6. In germline, CDR1 is SGHAT, CDR2 FQNNGV. This CDR3 comprises 16 residues. The CDR3 sequence: CASSLILGRDQETQYF. CDR3 DNA: TGTGCCAGCAGCTTAATCCTGGGGAGGGACCAAGAGACCCAGTACTTC.

The rearrangement joins TRBV11-3 to TRBJ2-1, with D uncertain. V dropped 3 bases and J dropped 6 bases, with 15 bases sitting between them. Per germline, CDR1 SGHNT and CDR2 YENEEA. This CDR3 is built from 15 residues. The CDR3 DNA is TGTGCCAGCAGCTTTGGGTTCTCAGCGCTCAATGAGCAGTTCTTC. This sequence encodes CASSFGFSALNEQFF. The full variable domain, rest sourced from reference TRBV11-3 and TRBJ2-1, is EAGVVQSPRYKIIEKKQPVAFWCNPISGHNTLYWYLQNLGQGPELLIRYENEEAVDDSQLPKDRFSAERLKGVDSTLKIQPAELGDSAVYLCASSFGFSALNEQFFGPGTRLTVL.

V is TRBV7-2 and J is TRBJ2-2; D is undetermined. Germline loops: CDR1 SGHTA, CDR2 FQGNSA. Trimming cost V 5 bases and J 7 bases, with 14 bases left between them. The CDR3 is made up of 14 amino acids. This CDR3 reads CASSTSTTGGELFF. CDR3 coding DNA: TGTGCCAGCAGCACCTCAACGACGGGCGGGGAGCTGTTTTTT. Full variable domain (missing parts from reference TRBV7-2 and TRBJ2-2): GAGVSQSPSNKVTEKGKDVELRCDPISGHTALYWYRQSLGQGLEFLIYFQGNSAPDKSGLPSDRFSAERTGGSVSTLTIQRTQQEDSAVYLCASSTSTTGGELFFGEGSRLTVL.

The J gene is TRBJ2-3, the V gene TRBV10-1, with 8 bases fitting TRBD2. Germline loops: CDR1 WNHNN, CDR2 SYGVQD (reference sequence). With 2 bases clipped from V and 0 bases from J, the junction kept 1 base outside the gene matches. The CDR3 is 15 residues long. The CDR3 loop reads CASSERLASTDTQYF. CDR3 DNA: TGCGCCAGCAGTGAGCGACTAGCGAGCACAGATACGCAGTATTTT.